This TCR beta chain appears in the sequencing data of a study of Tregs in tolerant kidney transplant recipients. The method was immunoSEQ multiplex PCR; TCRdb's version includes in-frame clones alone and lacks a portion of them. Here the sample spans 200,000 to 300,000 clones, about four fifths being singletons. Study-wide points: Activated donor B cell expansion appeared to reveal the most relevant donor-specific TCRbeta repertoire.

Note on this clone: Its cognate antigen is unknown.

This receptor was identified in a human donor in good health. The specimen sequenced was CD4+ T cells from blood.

This CDR3 is CASMWGGEYSDTQYF. In nucleotides, the CDR3 is TGTGCCAGCATGTGGGGCGGGGAATACTCAGATACGCAGTATTTT. The rearrangement links TRBV11-2 to TRBJ2-3, with D possibly being TRBD2 (6 bases). Trimming pared 7 bases from V and 4 bases from J, leaving 18 bases between. Germline CDR1 is SGHAT and CDR2 is FQNNGV. This CDR3 spans 15 amino acids.